This TCR beta chain was obtained from a study of vaccination effects on CD4 cells after COVID-19. Overall study: The vaccine given was either BNT162b2 or mRNA-1273, in two doses.

The length of the CDR3 is 13 residues. Deletions cut 4 bases from V and 7 bases from J, with 10 bases between. Looked up from germline, CDR1 is MNHEY and CDR2 is SVGAGI. Relative to its sample, this clone is medium-sized (0.01 to 0.1%). Its specificity is not known. With the ViraFEST assay, the study expanded antigen-specific CD4+ T cells using viral peptide pools, then sequenced them. Isolation of CD4+ T cells took place after less than 12 days of culture. Vaccinated participants had no history of SARS-CoV-2 infection and tested negative for nucleocapsid antibodies. Profiled with immunoSEQ multiplex PCR; TCRdb holds only in-frame clones, not every one. The data show about 22,000 clones, about 68% seen once.

The sequence derives from a human donor who received a COVID-19 vaccine. Sequencing used CD4+ T cells from PBMCs cultured with HCoV-NL63 spike peptides, obtained before COVID-19 vaccination. The chain joins TRBV6-5 to TRBJ1-4; D unresolved. The CDR3 DNA follows: TGTGCCAGCAGTTTGTGGGAGGGTGAAAAACTGTTTTTT. Amino acid sequence: CASSLWEGEKLFF.